One and the same sample provided the 29 T cell receptor beta chains below, sequenced in a study of tumor-infiltrating lymphocytes in primary liver carcinoma. Synthesis of TCR beta cDNA was carried out from approximately 0.55 ug total RNA with a constant-region primer. Modified slightly, ARM-PCR produced TCR beta libraries over three nested multiplex PCR rounds. TRBV1-TRBV30 forward primers paired with a C-beta reverse primer were used in the first two PCR rounds, which ran approximately 11 cycles each. TCRdb redid the calling of the multiplex PCR reads with MiXCR, one entry per CDR3 protein. Here the sample spans 100,000 or so distinct CDR3 sequences, approximately 70% being singletons. From unsorted bulk tissue weighing roughly 17-31 mg, DNA and RNA were co-extracted. Sequenced: liver tumor tissue from sampling region 2. Subset reported: tumor region T2, inferior pole. These receptors were obtained from a woman aged 60-70 years with primary liver carcinoma and hepatitis B virus infection.

This clonotype has ten or more counts. The chain has TRBV4-1 and TRBJ2-5; TRBD2 matches at 11 bases. There are 15 residues in the CDR3. Germline CDR1 is MGHRA and CDR2 is YSYEKL. V shed 4 bases and J 5 bases; nucleotides not matched to a gene: 6. This CDR3 reads CASSPTIAGGETQYF. The CDR3 nucleotides read TGCGCCAGCAGCCCGACTATAGCGGGAGGGGAGACCCAGTACTTC.

The rearrangement uses TRBV11-2 and TRBJ2-7; tentatively, D is TRBD1 (6 bases). Trimming left V 7 bases short and J 7 bases short, with 23 bases between. There are 15 residues in the CDR3. From germline, CDR1 is SGHAT and CDR2 FQNNGV. CDR3 amino acids: CASTTPGQARGEQYF. The CDR3, as DNA: TGTGCCAGCACGACTCCTGGGCAGGCAAGGGGGGAGCAGTACTTC.

The rearrangement joins TRBV28 to TRBJ2-1; 8 bases align to TRBD1. The CDR3 is made up of 16 amino acids. In germline, CDR1 is MDHEN, CDR2 SYDVKM. V lost 4 bases to trimming and J lost 3 bases; unmatched junction nucleotides: 8. The CDR3 loop is CASSSQGAINYNEQFF. For the CDR3, the DNA is TGTGCCAGCAGTTCCCAGGGGGCTATTAACTACAATGAGCAGTTCTTC.

The rearrangement joins TRBV6-5 to TRBJ2-7, with D possibly being TRBD1 (5 bases). Germline V lookup: CDR1 MNHEY, CDR2 SVGAGI. Trimming removed 5 bases from V and 10 bases from J, with 18 bases in between. This CDR3 contains 13 residues. The CDR3 nucleotides are TGTGCCAGCAGTCAGGACACCGGCTACGGACAGTACTTC. Its translation is CASSQDTGYGQYF.

This clonotype was counted many times. In nucleotides, the CDR3 is TGTGCCAGCAGCCAAACCCAAAACACTGAAGCTTTCTTT. Its protein is CASSQTQNTEAFF. This chain links TRBV6-2 or TRBV6-3 with TRBJ1-1; D is unclear. CDR1 MNHEY and CDR2 SVGEGT come from the germline V gene. This CDR3 region has 13 residues. V lost 6 bases to trimming and J lost 2 bases, with 10 bases between them.

This clonotype was counted at least ten times. The rearrangement joins TRBV6-1 to TRBJ2-3, with D uncertain. The CDR3 length is 13 residues. V was pared by 7 bases and J by 2 bases, with 10 bases between. Germline-derived CDR1 and CDR2 are MNHNS and SASEGT. Written as DNA, the CDR3 is TGTGCCAGCATCGACACCATCACAGATACGCAGTATTTT. Translated, it gives CASIDTITDTQYF.

On this clonotype itself: A junction end diverges from the germline sequence, so it may reflect a read error. The genes are TRBV7-8 and TRBJ2-2, with D possibly being TRBD2 (5 bases). The length of the CDR3 is 16 residues. The germline CDR1 and CDR2 sequences are SGHVS and FQNEAQ. CDR3 DNA: TGTGCCAGCAGCTTAGTGTGGGCGGCGAACACCGGGGATCTGTTTTTT. It yields the protein CASSLVWAANTGDLFF.

The chain combines TRBV6-1 with TRBJ2-2; TRBD1 matches 8 bases. Germline assignment: CDR1 MNHNS and CDR2 SASEGT. This CDR3 has 15 residues. Trimming cost V 5 bases and J 9 bases; bases outside gene matches: 11. The CDR3 loop reads CASSPQGANIWELFF. The CDR3 nucleotides are TGTGCCAGCAGTCCCCAGGGGGCGAACATCTGGGAGCTGTTTTTT.

Notes on this clonotype: The CDR3 does not end in the conserved phenylalanine or tryptophan, so this is likely a read error. This chain connects TRBV11-2 to TRBJ2-1; 9 nucleotides agree with TRBD1. CDR3 length: 17 amino acids. Germline V gene data show CDR1 as SGHAT and CDR2 as FQNNGV. The CDR3 sequence is CASNLRPGQGFYNQQFL. The CDR3 DNA follows: TGTGCCAGCAACTTACGACCGGGACAGGGATTCTACAATCAGCAGTTCCTC.

This clonotype was seen at least ten times. Germline is not matched at one junction end, which may reflect a read error. V and J are TRBV5-4 and TRBJ1-6; D is possibly TRBD1 (6 bases). The CDR3 covers 15 residues. Per germline, CDR1 SGHNT and CDR2 YYREEE (reference sequence). The CDR3 protein is CASSLGNRVASPLHF. CDR3 DNA sequence: TGTGCCAGCAGTTTGGGGAACAGGGTGGCGTCACCCCTCCACTTT.

Notes on this clonotype: A much larger clone differs from this one at a single base, so this may be a read error. This rearrangement joins TRBV14 to TRBJ2-1; 9 positions match TRBD2. The CDR3 has 20 residues. Germline V gene sequence: CDR1 SGHDN, CDR2 FVKESK. V shed 4 bases and J 9 bases; nucleotides not matched to a gene: 25. The CDR3, as DNA: TGTGCCAGCAGCCGCCTGTCAGGGGGGAAGACTAGCGGCCGGGTAGGTGAGCAGTTCTTC. This codes for CASSRLSGGKTSGRVGEQFF.

Concerning this clonotype itself: The junction and the germline gene differ at one end; a read error may be behind it. The CDR3 here is CNVEGPTGDQDTQYF. For the CDR3, the DNA is TGCAACGTTGAAGGCCCAACAGGGGACCAAGATACCCAGTACTTC. V is TRBV29-1 and J is TRBJ2-5, with 7 bases aligning to TRBD1. CDR1 and CDR2 (germline): SQVTM, ANQGSEA. The CDR3 sequence is 15 residues long.

Comments on this clonotype: Lacking the conserved final phenylalanine or tryptophan, this CDR3 likely reflects a read error. The DNA is omitted, as the CDR3 cannot be located on it reliably, and the CDR3 follows TCRdb's listing. The rearrangement links TRBV11-3 to TRBJ2-1; TRBD2, as called in the table, went unchecked against the DNA. The V gene's germline CDR1 is SGHNT and CDR2 YENEEA. A total of 16 residues make up the CDR3, ends included. CDR3 sequence reads: CASSATSRGQYNEQFI.

The V call is TRBV11-2, the J call TRBJ2-1; D not certain. The CDR3 covers 14 residues. The V end lost 4 bases, the J end lost 6 bases, and 13 bases lay between the germline ends. CDR1 is SGHAT, CDR2 FQNNGV, per germline. The CDR3 DNA follows: TGTGCCAGCAGCTCAGACACCCAGCGCAATGAGCAGTTCTTC. It codes for CASSSDTQRNEQFF.

A few counts support this clonotype. The rearrangement links TRBV7-9 to TRBJ2-5, with D perhaps TRBD1 (5 bases). The ends were cut back, 5 bases at V and 1 base at J, with 11 bases in the middle. CDR1 SEHNR and CDR2 FQNEAQ come from the germline V gene (reference sequence). The CDR3 is made up of 14 amino acids. The CDR3 DNA reads as TGTGCCAGCAGCCCAACAGGAACCCAAGAGACCCAGTACTTC. Translation gives CASSPTGTQETQYF. The entire variable domain, with the rest obtained from reference TRBV7-9 and TRBJ2-5, is as follows: DTGVSQNPRHKITKRGQNVTFRCDPISEHNRLYWYRQTLGQGPEFLTYFQNEAQLEKSRLLSDRFSAERPKGSFSTLEIQRTEQGDSAMYLCASSPTGTQETQYFGPGTRLLVL.

A word on this clonotype: Since the CDR3 does not end with the conserved phenylalanine or tryptophan, this likely comes from a read error. This chain uses TRBV7-9 with TRBJ2-7; D is undetermined. Germline CDR1 reads SEHNR; CDR2 reads FQNEAQ (reference sequence). This CDR3 spans 14 amino acids. Trimming cost V 1 base and J 6 bases, with 13 bases left between them. DNA for the CDR3: TGTGCCAGCAGCTTAGGCTTCCTAGATACCGAGCAGTACTTA. Amino acid sequence: CASSLGFLDTEQYL.

Comment on this clonotype: The CDR3 end shows no conserved phenylalanine or tryptophan, and so a read error is likely. The chain is built from TRBV7-9 and TRBJ2-1; 8 bases are a match to TRBD2. Trimming cost V 3 bases and J 5 bases; bases outside gene matches: 6. The germline CDR1 and CDR2 sequences are SEHNR and FQNEAQ (reference sequence). CDR3 length: 15 residues. CDR3 residues: CASSFSGRAHNEQFL. CDR3 DNA sequence: TGTGCCAGCAGCTTTTCCGGGAGGGCCCACAATGAGCAGTTCTTA.

This clonotype occurred a few times. A read error may account for a junction end that differs from germline. J is TRBJ1-2 and V is TRBV11-2; D not resolved. The CDR3 is 15 residues long. CDR1 and CDR2 (germline): SGHAT, FQNNGV. CDR3 in DNA: TGTGCCGGCAGCTCACCCGCGACCGACAACTATGGTTACGCCTTC. Its translation is CAGSSPATDNYGYAF.

Remarks on this clonotype: A junction end diverges from the germline sequence, so it may reflect a read error. V and J are TRBV14 and TRBJ2-5; D may correspond to TRBD1 or TRBD2 (5 bases each). The CDR3 consists of 14 residues. Germline V CDR1 and CDR2: SGHDN, FVKESK. The CDR3 DNA reads as TGTGACAGCAGCTCCCACTGGGGGTTGGAGACCCAGTACTTC. Its translation is CDSSSHWGLETQYF. Using reference TRBV14 and TRBJ2-5 for the parts outside the CDR3, the full variable domain is EAGVTQFPSHSVIEKGQTVTLRCDPISGHDNLYWYRRVMGKEIKFLLHFVKESKQDESGMPNNRFLAERTGGTYSTLKVQPAELEDSGVYFCDSSSHWGLETQYFGPGTRLLVL.

In this sample, this clonotype turned up once. One end of the junction varies from germline; a read error may be responsible. The rearrangement uses TRBV28 and TRBJ2-5; 8 bases line up with TRBD1. This CDR3 comprises 14 residues. CDR1 is MDHEN and CDR2 is SYDVKM in the germline V gene. The CDR3 DNA reads TGTGCCAGCAGTAACCCAGGGGGCATGGAGACCCAGTATTTC. Protein product: CASSNPGGMETQYF.

Notes on this clonotype: No conserved phenylalanine or tryptophan is present at the end of the CDR3, so a read error is the likely explanation. The chain recombines TRBV10-2 with TRBJ2-3; D possibly corresponds to TRBD1 (6 bases). The CDR3 runs to 17 residues. CDR1 WSHSY and CDR2 SAAADI come from the germline V gene. V was trimmed by 4 bases and J by 4 bases, leaving 21 bases between them. CDR3 nucleotides: TGCGCCAGCAGTGCCATACCACAGGGATCTGGGGCAGATACGCAGTATTCT. It translates to CASSAIPQGSGADTQYS.

The chain recombines TRBV14 with TRBJ1-3, with D tentatively TRBD1 (5 bases). This CDR3 comprises 15 residues. Trimming pared 4 bases from V and 10 bases from J, leaving 20 bases between. CDR1 SGHDN and CDR2 FVKESK come from the germline V gene. Here the CDR3 reads CASSRDQGDYKTIYF. CDR3 DNA sequence: TGTGCCAGCAGCCGAGATCAAGGGGATTATAAAACCATATATTTT.

As concerns this clonotype: Since the CDR3 does not end with the conserved phenylalanine or tryptophan, this likely comes from a read error. The V and J genes are TRBV12-5 and TRBJ1-1; D may be TRBD1 (5 bases). The CDR3 runs 13 residues. Between the trimmed V and J ends, which lost 1 base and 4 bases, there was a span of 7 bases. CDR1 and CDR2 (germline): LGHNT, FRNRAP. CDR3 in amino acids: CASGLGRATEAFS. CDR3 bases: TGTGCTAGTGGTTTGGGCAGGGCCACTGAAGCTTTCTCT.

In regard to this clonotype: One junction end disagrees with the germline gene, perhaps due to a read error. The V call is TRBV12-5, the J call TRBJ2-2; TRBD1 matches 8 bases. The germline gives CDR1 LGHNT, CDR2 FRNRAP. The CDR3 spans 18 residues. The CDR3 sequence: CASGSPPGQGTNTGQLFF. The CDR3 nucleotides are TGTGCTAGTGGCTCCCCTCCCGGACAGGGAACGAACACCGGGCAGCTGTTTTTT.

This clonotype has a count of ten or more. The chain couples TRBV28 to TRBJ2-1; 8 bases fit TRBD2. Germline CDR1 MDHEN, CDR2 SYDVKM. This CDR3 is built from 16 residues. V shed 7 bases and J 4 bases; nucleotides not matched to a gene: 12. The CDR3, as DNA: TGTGCCAGCAAGGCGAACCGGGCGGGGGGATACAATGAGCAGTTCTTC. Translated: CASKANRAGGYNEQFF.

In the case of this clonotype: At one of its ends the junction is not consistent with the germline gene, which may arise from a read error. The chain employs TRBV6-1 and TRBJ2-2; D may match TRBD1 or TRBD2 (5 bases each). The CDR3 has 15 residues. Per germline, CDR1 MNHNS and CDR2 SASEGT. CDR3 sequence reads: CGSSEGDLYTGALFF. CDR3 nucleotides: TGTGGCAGCAGTGAAGGGGATCTGTACACCGGGGCGCTGTTTTTT.

At least ten counts were recorded for this clonotype. The chain carries TRBV30 and TRBJ2-3; no clear D. Germline CDR1 reads GTSNPN; CDR2 reads SVGIG (reference sequence). Trimming took 0 bases from V and 3 from J, leaving 4 bases between them. The CDR3 covers 12 residues. The CDR3 DNA sequence: TGTGCCTGGAGTGTTATTACAGATACGCAGTATTTT. Residues: CAWSVITDTQYF.

As for this clonotype: The junction differs from germline at one of its ends, possibly a read error. V is TRBV5-4 and J is TRBJ1-1; 9 bases align to TRBD1. CDR1 is SGHNT, CDR2 YYREEE, per germline (reference sequence). The CDR3 covers 16 residues. CDR3 DNA: TGTGCCAGCAGCTTGGGGGGGACAGGGAGCAACACCGAAGCTATCTTT. Translated: CASSLGGTGSNTEAIF. Supplemented by reference TRBV5-4 and TRBJ1-1, the full variable domain reads ETGVTQSPTHLIKTRGQQVTLRCSSQSGHNTVSWYQQALGQGPQFIFQYYREEENGRGNFPPRFSGLQFPNYSSELNVNALELDDSALYLCASSLGGTGSNTEAIFGQGTRLTVV.

A word on this clonotype: At one end the junction does not follow the germline gene, possibly because of a read error. The chain employs TRBV18 and TRBJ1-3; tentative D call: TRBD1 (6 bases). From germline, CDR1 is KGHSH and CDR2 LQKENI. The CDR3 covers 15 residues. The CDR3 DNA is TGCGCCAGCTCACCTCGTGACAGGAGGCATAACTCCATATATTTT. This gives the protein CASSPRDRRHNSIYF.